This T cell receptor beta chain emerged from a study of regulatory T cells in long-lasting Graves disease. Study-wide results and caveats: Patients with persistent disease shared some 2,900 public clonotypes, outpacing the 966 shared by new patients.

CDR3 regions were amplified by Arm-PCR using iRepertoire HTBI primers to build TCR beta libraries. TCRdb re-called the multiplex PCR reads through MiXCR, storing one row per CDR3 protein. This table holds around 480,000 distinct CDR3 sequences, about 16% found once. This clonotype was picked up many times. What it recognizes is unknown. Time point denoted: newly diagnosed GD, antithyroid drugs for less than 3 months. The authors made the TCR library using RNA they extracted from PBMCs. The CDR3 sequence is 17 residues long. V dropped 0 bases and J dropped 3; count of bases not matched to a gene: 9. Germline values: CDR1 LGHDT, CDR2 YNNKEL (reference sequence). In addition, the sample was reused for a study of T cells in Graves' hyperthyroidism and ophthalmopathy.

The gene calls are TRBV3-1 and TRBJ2-7; 9 bases agree with TRBD1. The specimen comprised peripheral blood mononuclear cells (PBMCs), sampled at new diagnosis, from a patient treated with antithyroid drugs. The TCR comes from a woman aged 40-60 years with Graves disease. The CDR3: CASSQDIGRQGVYEQYF. The DNA of the CDR3 is TGTGCCAGCAGCCAAGATATCGGGAGACAGGGGGTCTACGAGCAGTACTTC.